The present TCR beta chain was sequenced within a study of T cells in Graves' hyperthyroidism and ophthalmopathy. This clonotype came up many times. Its antigen remains unidentified. This CDR3 is 11 amino acids long. V dropped 6 bases and J dropped 0 bases, with 1 base sitting between them. The germline gives CDR1 ENHRY, CDR2 SYGVKD. General observations from the study: By a 13 V-J model, ophthalmopathy was set apart from stable hyperthyroidism. Most clonotypes expanded in the thyroid (above 0.001) were also present in blood.

Authors of the study amplified TCR beta CDR3 regions from RNA transcripts. An initial round of RT-PCR targeting the TCR CDR3 relied on the HTBI primer set. From the multiplex PCR reads, TCRdb called clonotypes with MiXCR, one entry per CDR3 protein. This sample has about 340,000 distinct CDR3 sequences, with about 21% found just once. The TCR was taken from a woman in her forties or fifties with Graves' hyperthyroidism. Sequenced input: blood. This chain joins TRBV10-3 and TRBJ2-3; D remains ambiguous. As DNA, the CDR3 is TGTGCCATCAGGAGCACAGATACGCAGTATTTT. Translation: CAIRSTDTQYF.